This TCR beta chain was observed in a study of blood T cells in healthy people across ages (dated by TCRdb to the mid-2010s). Regarding the complete study: In model experiments, template switching captured about one uniquely barcoded TCR beta cDNA molecule for every two T cells. To avoid experimental bias, donors of different ages were distributed randomly across sequencing lanes. Using the same blood draw, the study looked at two additional independent replicas of 1 million unique cDNA reads for two donors, one aged 18 to 29 and the other aged 80 or older. The study measured age-related changes in TCR beta repertoire diversity using deep sequencing normalized with unique cDNA molecular identifiers. The donors were split into four age groups: young (average 16 years), middle-aged (around 40), aged (more than 60) and long-lived (about 74).

The protocol used for the library was 5' RACE. Sequencing used an Illumina HiSeq 2500. A second roughly 6 to 12 cycle PCR used a sample-barcoded 5' primer and a J-beta primer mix. A unique molecular identifier was introduced onto each TCR beta cDNA molecule by a template-switch 5' adaptor carrying 12 random nucleotides. At least 2.5 million CDR3-containing paired-end reads were obtained from each sample. The Mint cDNA synthesis kit, primed by a TRBC-specific oligonucleotide, was used to synthesize first-strand cDNA from all RNA. Following uracil-DNA glycosylase treatment, all cDNA underwent a first 18-cycle PCR with the universal primers M1SS and BC2_uni_R. For the original study's pipeline: For normalization, 1 million high-quality reads were randomly selected from each sample, with every read carrying a distinct molecular identifier. Reads sharing molecular identifiers were discarded rather than binned into consensus sequences. MiTCR, with a Q25 quality threshold and the strictest error-elimination algorithm, was used for CDR3 identification, clonotype clustering and error correction. A nonparametric unseen species model with Euler transformation was used to estimate lower-bound total TCR beta diversity. The raw public data were reprocessed by TCRdb itself: fastp quality trimming at Q25, MiXCR clonotype calling, in-frame beta chains only. Under each unique CDR3 protein, matching rows form one entry showing the most common genes and DNA. The V and J calls come from TCRdb's annotation, not from the publication. Across this sample there are about 1.8 million distinct CDR3 sequences, with roughly 52% seen only once. The leading ten clones occupy approximately 2% of the sample.

Donors were approximately 42 systemically healthy Caucasian individuals from Russia aged roughly 6 to 100 years. Ten milliliters of peripheral blood were drawn from each donor into EDTA-treated Vacutainer tubes. Ficoll-Paque density-gradient centrifugation was used to isolate PBMCs, with at least 7 million per sample. Trizol reagent was used to extract total RNA from PBMCs, with at least 6 micrograms per sample. Naive CD45RAhigh/CD27high T cell percentages were measured by flow cytometry on a PBMC aliquot from every donor. Study-level results and caveats: Observed TCR beta diversity correlated strongly with the percentage of naive T cells measured by flow cytometry. Bulk unsorted PBMC profiling prevented conclusive comparison of naive and antigen-experienced compartments. Observed TCR beta diversity per million T cells fell roughly linearly with age, and a significant reduction was already apparent by age around 40. The CMV infection status of donors was not known, potentially confounding age-related changes in expanded clonotypes. Estimates of total diversity based on one million sequenced T cells were considered lower bounds and underestimates. The long-lived group showed more naive CD4+ T cells, fewer expanded clones and increased TCR diversity than the aged group, suggesting age selection.

On this clonotype: This receptor's antigen is unknown. The record has no base qualities; no much larger clone is one base away.

This TCR derives from a middle-aged woman in good health. Sequencing used blood.

The nucleotides are TGCGCCAGCAGTGACCAGGGGGCGCCGCTTCAAGAGACCCAGTACTTC. It encodes CASSDQGAPLQETQYF. The receptor chain draws on TRBV10-1 and TRBJ2-5, and 8 bases in between align with TRBD1. CDR1 and CDR2 are read off the germline V gene (reference sequence) as WNHNN and SYGVQD. V ends up 3 bases short and J 2 bases short, with an unmatched junction base count of 8. Spanning cysteine to phenylalanine, the CDR3 consists of 16 amino acids. The only DNA kept is the CDR3, 48 bases in frame from the first base.